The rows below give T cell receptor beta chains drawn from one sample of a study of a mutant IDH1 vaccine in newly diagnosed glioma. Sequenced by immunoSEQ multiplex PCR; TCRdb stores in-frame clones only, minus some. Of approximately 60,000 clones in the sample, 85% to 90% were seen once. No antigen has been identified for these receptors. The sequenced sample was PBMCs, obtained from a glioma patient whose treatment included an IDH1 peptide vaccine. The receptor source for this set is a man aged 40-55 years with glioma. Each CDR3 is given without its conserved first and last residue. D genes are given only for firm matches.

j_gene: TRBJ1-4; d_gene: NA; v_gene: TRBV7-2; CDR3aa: ASSPTPGTATF
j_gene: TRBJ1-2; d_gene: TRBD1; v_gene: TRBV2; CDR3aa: ARKTGQGGNYGYT
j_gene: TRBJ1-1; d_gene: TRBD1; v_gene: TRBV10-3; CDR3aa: AISGGQVNTEAF
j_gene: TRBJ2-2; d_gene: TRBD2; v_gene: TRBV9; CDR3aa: ASSVPREGGTGELF
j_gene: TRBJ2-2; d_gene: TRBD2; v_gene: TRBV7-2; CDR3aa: ASSLASGRSGELF
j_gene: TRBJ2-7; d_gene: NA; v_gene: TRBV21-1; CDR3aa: ASSKGGREGSYEQY
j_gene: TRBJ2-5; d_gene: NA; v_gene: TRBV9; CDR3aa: ASSVVQTSSETQY
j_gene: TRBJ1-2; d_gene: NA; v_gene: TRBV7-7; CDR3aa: ASSLNSYT
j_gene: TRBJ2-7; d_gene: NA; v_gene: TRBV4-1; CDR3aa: ASSQGGVSDSKQY
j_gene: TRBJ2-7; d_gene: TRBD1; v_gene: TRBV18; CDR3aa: ASSPQTGASYEQY
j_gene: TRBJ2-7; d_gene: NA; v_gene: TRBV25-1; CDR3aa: ASSEPGVSHEQY
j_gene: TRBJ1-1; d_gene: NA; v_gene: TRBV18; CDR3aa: ASSPLENTEAF
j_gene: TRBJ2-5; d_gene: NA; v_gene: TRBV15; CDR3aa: ATSRARGTQY
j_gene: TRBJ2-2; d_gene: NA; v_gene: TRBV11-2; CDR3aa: ASSLDSSWTVPGELF
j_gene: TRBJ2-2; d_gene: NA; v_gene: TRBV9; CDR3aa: ASSVIGTDAELF
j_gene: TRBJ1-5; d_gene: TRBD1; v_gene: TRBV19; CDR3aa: ASKDRGVQPQH
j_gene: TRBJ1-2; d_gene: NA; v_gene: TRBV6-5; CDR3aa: ASSYSGTEYGYT
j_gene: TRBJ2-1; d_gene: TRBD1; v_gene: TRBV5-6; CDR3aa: ASSLDRDNEQF
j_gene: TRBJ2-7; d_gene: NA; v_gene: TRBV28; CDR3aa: ASKTRYEQY